These T cell receptor beta chains were read from a single sample in a study of graft-versus-host responses after intestinal transplantation. Profiling relied on immunoSEQ multiplex PCR, and the TCRdb table lists in-frame clones only, not all of them. The table has 15,000 to 20,000 clones, 90% seen once; the top ten hold roughly 1.9%. Sequences were derived from PBMCs, sampled less than 400 days after transplant. The receptors derive from a human patient who received an intestinal transplant, so some T cells may come from the graft donor. Both conserved end residues are part of each CDR3. A D gene is named only where the DNA matches it firmly. The size field is filled for only some rows; it gives once, few, many or a size class.

clone_size,j_call,v_call,d_call,cdr3_aa,cdr3_nt
-,TRBJ2-3,TRBV7-3,-,CASSWDGTDTQYF,TGTGCCAGCAGCTGGGACGGGACAGATACGCAGTATTTT
-,TRBJ1-3,TRBV5-1,-,CASSLTAVSGNTIYF,TGCGCCAGCAGCTTAACCGCGGTCTCTGGAAACACCATATATTTT
-,TRBJ2-5,TRBV2,-,CASSDLWRGEETQYF,TGTGCCAGCAGTGACCTTTGGCGAGGCGAAGAGACCCAGTACTTC
-,TRBJ2-7,TRBV6-1,TRBD1,CASSGRTGNYEQYF,TGTGCCAGCAGTGGGAGGACAGGGAACTACGAGCAGTACTTC
once,TRBJ1-5,TRBV21-1,-,CASSHQGISCQPQHF,TGTGCCAGCAGCCATCAGGGTATTAGTTGTCAGCCCCAGCATTTT
-,TRBJ1-6,TRBV5-4,-,CASSLGVSYNSPLHF,TGTGCCAGCAGCTTGGGGGTATCCTATAATTCACCCCTCCACTTT
once,TRBJ2-7,TRBV7-2,-,CASSPPGLGLEQYF,TGTGCCAGCAGCCCGCCGGGCCTTGGCCTCGAGCAGTACTTC
-,TRBJ1-1,TRBV10-3,-,CAISRGGRAFF,TGTGCCATCAGTAGGGGGGGGAGGGCTTTCTTT
-,TRBJ2-5,TRBV5-1,-,CASSLMVSETQYF,TGCGCCAGCAGCTTGATGGTCTCAGAGACCCAGTACTTC
-,TRBJ2-5,TRBV28,-,CASSLPGFGLWTWGLQETQYF,TGTGCCAGCAGCCTCCCGGGATTTGGACTCTGGACATGGGGGTTGCAAGAGACCCAGTACTTC
once,TRBJ1-1,TRBV6-5,-,CASSPGWENTEAFF,TGTGCCAGCAGCCCCGGGTGGGAGAACACTGAAGCTTTCTTT
-,TRBJ2-3,TRBV5-8,TRBD1,CASSFGQGTDTQYF,TGTGCCAGCAGCTTCGGACAGGGCACAGATACGCAGTATTTT
-,TRBJ1-2,TRBV28,TRBD1,CASKHNPGQGGGYTF,TGTGCCAGCAAACATAACCCTGGACAGGGCGGCGGCTACACCTTC
-,TRBJ2-7,TRBV28,-,CASSRRLDGDEQYF,TGTGCCAGCAGCCGACGACTCGACGGGGACGAGCAGTACTTC
-,TRBJ1-5,TRBV28,-,CASSVPTGPNQPQHF,TGTGCCAGCAGTGTACCCACAGGGCCCAATCAGCCCCAGCATTTT
-,TRBJ2-7,TRBV6-6,TRBD1,CASSYSSTGSYEQYF,TGTGCCAGCAGTTACTCCTCGACAGGGTCCTACGAGCAGTACTTC
-,TRBJ1-1,TRBV5-1,TRBD1,CASSPGQGLNTEAFF,TGCGCCAGCAGCCCAGGACAGGGACTGAACACTGAAGCTTTCTTT
-,TRBJ1-2,TRBV19,-,CASSGSGANRKTYGYTF,TGTGCCAGTAGTGGGTCAGGGGCAAATCGAAAGACCTATGGCTACACCTTC
-,TRBJ2-7,TRBV5-1,-,CASSFGLGNFYEQYF,TGCGCCAGCAGCTTTGGGCTGGGAAATTTCTACGAGCAGTACTTC
-,TRBJ2-1,TRBV27,TRBD2,CASSFSGGTYNEQFF,TGTGCCAGCAGTTTTTCGGGGGGTACCTACAATGAGCAGTTCTTC
-,TRBJ2-5,TRBV6-4,-,CASSTRAAPQAETQYF,TGTGCCAGCAGTACCCGAGCGGCCCCTCAGGCAGAGACCCAGTACTTC
-,TRBJ2-5,TRBV4-1,-,CASSQAARETQYF,TGCGCCAGCAGCCAAGCAGCTAGGGAGACCCAGTACTTC
-,TRBJ2-3,TRBV5-4,TRBD2,CASSFAPWGGLRPSTDTQYF,TGTGCCAGCAGCTTTGCTCCGTGGGGGGGTCTCCGTCCGAGCACAGATACGCAGTATTTT
-,TRBJ2-6,TRBV6-1,TRBD1,CASSVRQGAYSGANVLTF,TGTGCCAGCAGTGTAAGGCAGGGGGCCTACTCTGGGGCCAACGTCCTGACTTTC
-,TRBJ2-3,TRBV18,-,CASSPELEDTQYF,TGTGCCAGCTCACCGGAGCTAGAAGATACGCAGTATTTT
-,TRBJ2-3,TRBV28,TRBD2,CASRGLAGPDTQYF,TGTGCCAGCCGCGGACTAGCGGGACCAGATACGCAGTATTTT
once,TRBJ2-7,TRBV25-1,TRBD2,CASSRSGSTSYEQYF,TGTGCCAGCAGTCGTAGCGGGTCTACCTCCTACGAGCAGTACTTC
-,TRBJ1-3,TRBV10-3,-,CAINDRDRSVPGNTIYF,TGTGCCATCAATGACCGTGACAGGTCCGTTCCTGGAAACACCATATATTTT
-,TRBJ2-6,TRBV14,-,CASSFWSSGANVLTF,TGTGCCAGCAGCTTTTGGTCCTCTGGGGCCAACGTCCTGACTTTC
-,TRBJ1-1,TRBV15,-,CATSRVRGSHMNTEAFF,TGTGCCACCAGCAGAGTTAGGGGGTCCCATATGAACACTGAAGCTTTCTTT
few,TRBJ2-4,TRBV6-1,-,CASSETSGMDGIQYF,TGTGCCAGCAGTGAAACTTCGGGGATGGACGGCATTCAGTACTTC
-,TRBJ2-7,TRBV19,TRBD2,CASSLAGGREQYF,TGTGCCAGTAGTTTAGCGGGGGGGCGTGAGCAGTACTTC
-,TRBJ2-5,TRBV6-1,-,CASSLDFGETQYF,TGTGCCAGCAGTCTTGACTTCGGGGAGACCCAGTACTTC
-,TRBJ1-4,TRBV7-6,-,CASSKTDLNEKLFF,TGTGCCAGCAGCAAGACAGACCTTAATGAAAAACTGTTTTTT
-,TRBJ1-6,TRBV7-9,-,CASSLNRDIYNSPLHF,TGTGCCAGCAGCCTAAACCGGGACATCTATAATTCACCCCTCCACTTT
-,TRBJ1-3,TRBV5-4,TRBD1,CASSLEVAGGGDTIYF,TGTGCCAGCAGCTTGGAGGTGGCAGGGGGCGGAGACACCATATATTTT
-,TRBJ1-2,TRBV19,-,CARVYGYTF,TGTGCCAGGGTATATGGCTACACCTTC
-,TRBJ2-7,TRBV6-5,TRBD1,CASRGQGGSSDEQYF,TGTGCCAGCAGGGGACAGGGAGGGAGTTCTGACGAGCAGTACTTC
-,TRBJ2-6,TRBV7-4,-,CASSLDSSGANVLTF,TGTGCCAGCAGCTTGGACAGCTCTGGGGCCAACGTCCTGACTTTC
-,TRBJ2-5,TRBV29-1,TRBD2,CSVEESAGGKETQYF,TGCAGCGTTGAAGAATCGGCGGGAGGGAAAGAGACCCAGTACTTC
-,TRBJ2-7,TRBV4-1,TRBD2,CASSPGLASYEQYF,TGCGCCAGCAGCCCTGGACTAGCGTCCTACGAGCAGTACTTC
-,TRBJ2-7,TRBV19,-,CASSPGTSYEQYF,TGTGCCAGTAGTCCAGGGACTTCCTACGAGCAGTACTTC
-,TRBJ2-3,TRBV28,-,CASSLWEIINPSTDTQYF,TGTGCCAGCAGTTTATGGGAGATCATAAACCCTAGCACAGATACGCAGTATTTT
-,TRBJ2-7,TRBV2,-,CASGRNRETYEQYF,TGTGCCAGCGGGAGGAACAGGGAGACCTACGAGCAGTACTTC
-,TRBJ2-3,TRBV4-1,-,CASREEDGSFGTDTQYF,TGCGCCAGCAGGGAAGAGGACGGCTCCTTTGGCACAGATACGCAGTATTTT
-,TRBJ2-2,TRBV18,-,CASSRTNTGELFF,TGTGCCAGCTCACGGACGAACACCGGGGAGCTGTTTTTT
-,TRBJ2-3,TRBV2,-,CASSELGGRSDTQYF,TGTGCCAGCAGTGAACTTGGGGGGAGGTCAGATACGCAGTATTTT
-,TRBJ1-2,TRBV28,-,CASAFQGWDYGYTF,TGTGCCAGCGCATTCCAGGGATGGGACTATGGCTACACCTTC
-,TRBJ1-6,TRBV4-1,TRBD1,CASSQNRGGDSPLHF,TGCGCCAGCAGCCAGAACAGGGGTGGGGATTCACCCCTCCACTTT
-,TRBJ1-3,TRBV14,-,CASSQDRGNTIYF,TGTGCCAGCAGCCAAGACAGGGGAAACACCATATATTTT